The 14 T cell receptor beta chains listed next were all sequenced from one sample in a study of control samples from healthy donors and cancer patients (dated by TCRdb to the early 2020s). The library relied on the immunoSEQ multiplex PCR assay. This is the immuneACCESS table as TCRdb keeps it, with only in-frame sequences that have V and J called. A part of the clones is gone; compared with another copy, unresolved V genes explain less than half, and the rest is unexplained. The sample table contains 350,000 to 450,000 clones; only one count was recorded for 80% to 95% of them. Roughly 6.4% of the sample lies in the top ten. The sequenced sample was PBMCs. These receptors originate from a man aged 40-49 years with head and neck cancer.

The rearrangement links TRBV7-2 to TRBJ1-5; D is ambiguous. This CDR3 region has 12 residues. Trimming cost V 4 bases and J 4 bases, with 5 bases left between them. Germline V lookup: CDR1 SGHTA, CDR2 FQGNSA. DNA for the CDR3: TGTGCCAGCAGCTCGGGTAATCAGCCCCAGCATTTT. This codes for CASSSGNQPQHF.

The chain employs TRBV6-5 and TRBJ1-1, with D maybe TRBD1 (6 bases). V was trimmed by 2 bases and J by 1 base, leaving 8 bases between them. CDR3 size: 14 residues. In germline, CDR1 is MNHEY, CDR2 SVGAGI. For the CDR3, the DNA is TGTGCCAGCAGTTACCTGACAGGGAACACTGAAGCTTTCTTT. Protein sequence: CASSYLTGNTEAFF.

The V call is TRBV10-3, the J call TRBJ2-1; 8 nucleotides agree with TRBD2. J was trimmed by 10 bases and V by 3 bases; bases with no gene match: 2. In germline, CDR1 is ENHRY, CDR2 SYGVKD. This CDR3 contains 12 residues. The CDR3: CAISETSGEQFF. The CDR3 bases are TGTGCCATCAGTGAAACTAGCGGAGAGCAGTTCTTC.

The gene calls are TRBV6-2 or TRBV6-3 and TRBJ2-5; D is ambiguous. Trimming shortened V by 0 bases and J by 5 bases, and 19 bases separated the two germline ends. This CDR3 region has 17 residues. CDR1 MNHEY and CDR2 SVGEGT come from the germline V gene. CDR3 amino acids: CASSYSIGEAVLETQYF. In DNA, the CDR3 is TGTGCCAGCAGTTACTCGATCGGTGAGGCAGTCCTTGAGACCCAGTACTTC.

The V gene is TRBV6-5, the J gene TRBJ1-5, with unresolved D. There are 13 residues in the CDR3. Germline lookup yields CDR1 MNHEY and CDR2 SVGAGI. The ends were cut back, 4 bases at V and 9 bases at J, with 13 bases in the middle. This CDR3 is CASSFGSRGPQHF. CDR3 DNA sequence: TGTGCCAGCAGTTTCGGGTCGCGAGGGCCCCAGCATTTT.

About this clone itself: One junction end disagrees with the germline gene, perhaps due to a read error. The V gene is TRBV3-1 (or the pseudogene TRBV3-2), the J gene TRBJ1-2, with D perhaps TRBD1 (6 bases). There are 13 residues in the CDR3. Germline V gene lookup returns CDR1 LGHDT and CDR2 YNNKEL (reference sequence). The CDR3 loop reads CASSRGPTGPSRF. The DNA for the CDR3 is TGTGCCAGCAGCCGAGGGCCGACAGGCCCGTCCCGCTTC.

The rearrangement joins TRBV12-3 or TRBV12-4 to TRBJ1-1; no firm D call. The CDR3 contains 13 residues. V dropped 6 bases and J dropped 0 bases, with 8 bases sitting between them. CDR3 in amino acids: CASRRAMNTEAFF. CDR3 bases: TGTGCCAGCAGGCGGGCCATGAACACTGAAGCTTTCTTT.

J is TRBJ1-2 and V is TRBV5-1; TRBD1 matches at 7 bases. The J segment lost 14 bases and the V segment lost 0 bases, leaving 16 bases of the junction unmatched. This CDR3 is built from 15 residues. Germline V CDR1 and CDR2: SGHRS, YFSETQ. The CDR3 sequence is CASSLEGTVKVSETF. In nucleotides, the CDR3 is TGCGCCAGCAGCTTGGAGGGGACAGTTAAGGTCTCAGAGACCTTC.

The chain recombines TRBV6-6 with TRBJ1-5, with D possibly being TRBD1 (5 bases). Trimming pared 6 bases from V and 4 bases from J, leaving 13 bases between. The CDR3 runs 14 residues. Germline CDR1 and CDR2: MNHNY and SVGAGI (reference sequence). The CDR3 spells CASSWDPPNQPQHF. In DNA form, the CDR3 reads TGTGCCAGCAGCTGGGACCCGCCAAATCAGCCCCAGCATTTT.

The rearrangement links TRBV14 to TRBJ1-1, with 9 bases fitting TRBD1. CDR3 size: 15 residues. CDR1 SGHDN and CDR2 FVKESK come from the germline V gene. The trim removed 4 bases at V and 4 bases at J, leaving 7 bases unmatched. The CDR3 DNA is TGTGCCAGCAGCCGAGGGACAGGGACTTCCACTGAAGCTTTCTTT. Translation: CASSRGTGTSTEAFF.

The J gene is TRBJ1-1, the V gene TRBV5-4; D gene unclear. The germline V gene has CDR1 SGHNT and CDR2 YYREEE (reference sequence). V lost 0 bases and J 3 bases, leaving 9 bases between the germline ends. This CDR3 contains 14 residues. Written as DNA, the CDR3 is TGTGCCAGCAGCTTGGACATTGGAGACACTGAAGCTTTCTTT. As protein: CASSLDIGDTEAFF.

The chain uses TRBV29-1 and TRBJ1-1, with a tentative D call TRBD1 (6 bases). Germline V gene sequence: CDR1 SQVTM, CDR2 ANQGSEA. V was cut by 6 bases and J by 4 bases, with 21 bases left in between. The CDR3 is 15 amino acids. CDR3 protein: CSVETRAGQITEAFF. CDR3 sequence (DNA): TGCAGCGTAGAAACGAGGGCAGGACAGATCACTGAAGCTTTCTTT.

The count of this clone is one. The chain combines TRBV27 with TRBJ2-7; weak D call: TRBD2 (6 bases). V lost 7 bases and J 0 bases, leaving 16 bases between the germline ends. The CDR3 extends over 15 amino acids. Germline V gene data show CDR1 as MNHEY and CDR2 as SMNVEV (reference sequence). CDR3 bases: TGTGCCAGCATGGGATGGCGGGGTCGCTCCTACGAGCAGTACTTC. It encodes CASMGWRGRSYEQYF.

The J gene is TRBJ2-1, the V gene TRBV19; 8 bases line up with TRBD2. V shed 5 bases, J shed 7 bases, and the junction held 16 bases outside the gene matches. Germline-derived CDR1 and CDR2 are LNHDA and SQIVND (reference sequence). This CDR3 region has 17 residues. CDR3 in DNA: TGTGCCAGTAGTCCCCAAGCCGGGGGGGTATTAACGAATGAGCAGTTCTTC. Protein sequence: CASSPQAGGVLTNEQFF.